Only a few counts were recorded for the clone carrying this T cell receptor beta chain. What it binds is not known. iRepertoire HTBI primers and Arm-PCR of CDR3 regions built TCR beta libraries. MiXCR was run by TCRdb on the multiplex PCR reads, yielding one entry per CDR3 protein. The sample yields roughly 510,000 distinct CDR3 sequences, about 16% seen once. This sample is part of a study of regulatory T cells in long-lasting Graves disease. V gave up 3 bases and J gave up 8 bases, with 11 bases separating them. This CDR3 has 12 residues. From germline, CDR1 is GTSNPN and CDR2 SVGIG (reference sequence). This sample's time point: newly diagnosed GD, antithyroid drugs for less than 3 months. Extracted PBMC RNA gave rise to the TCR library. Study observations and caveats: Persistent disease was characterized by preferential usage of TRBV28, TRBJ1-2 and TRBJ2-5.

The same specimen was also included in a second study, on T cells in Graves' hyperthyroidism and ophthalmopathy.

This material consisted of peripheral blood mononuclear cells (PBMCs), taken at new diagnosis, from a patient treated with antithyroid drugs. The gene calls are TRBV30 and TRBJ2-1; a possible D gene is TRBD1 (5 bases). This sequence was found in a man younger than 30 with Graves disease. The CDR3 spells CAWRGDLDEQFF. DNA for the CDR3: TGTGCCTGGAGAGGGGATTTAGATGAGCAGTTCTTC. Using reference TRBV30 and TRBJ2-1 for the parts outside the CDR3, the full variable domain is SQTIHQWPATLVQPVGSPLSLECTVEGTSNPNLYWYRQAAGRGLQLLFYSVGIGQISSEVPQNLSASRPQDRQFILSSKKLLLSDSGFYLCAWRGDLDEQFFGPGTRLTVL.